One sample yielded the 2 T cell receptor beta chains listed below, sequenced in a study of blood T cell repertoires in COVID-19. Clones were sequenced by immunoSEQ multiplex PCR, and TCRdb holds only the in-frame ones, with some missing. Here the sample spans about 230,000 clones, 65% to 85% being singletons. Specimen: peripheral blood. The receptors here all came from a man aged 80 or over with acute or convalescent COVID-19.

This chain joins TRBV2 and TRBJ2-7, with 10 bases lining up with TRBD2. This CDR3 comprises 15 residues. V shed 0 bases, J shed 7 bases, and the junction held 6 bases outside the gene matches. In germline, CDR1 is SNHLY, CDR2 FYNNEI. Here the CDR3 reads CASSEALAGVGEQYF. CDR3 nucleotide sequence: TGTGCCAGCAGTGAAGCGCTAGCGGGAGTAGGTGAGCAGTACTTC. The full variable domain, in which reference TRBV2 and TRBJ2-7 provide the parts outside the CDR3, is EPEVTQTPSHQVTQMGQEVILRCVPISNHLYFYWYRQILGQKVEFLVSFYNNEISEKSEIFDDQFSVERPDGSNFTLKIRSTKLEDSAMYFCASSEALAGVGEQYFGPGTRLTVT.

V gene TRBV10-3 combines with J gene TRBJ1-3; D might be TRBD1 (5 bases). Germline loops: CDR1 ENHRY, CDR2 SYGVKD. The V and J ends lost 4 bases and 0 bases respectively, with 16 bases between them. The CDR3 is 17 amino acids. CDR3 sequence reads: CAISGRNRSSSGNTIYF. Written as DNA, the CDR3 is TGTGCCATCAGTGGTAGAAACAGGTCGAGCTCTGGAAACACCATATATTTT.